This entry lists 2 T cell receptor beta chains sequenced from one sample in a study of CD8 T cells in Susac syndrome. RNA totalling about 0.45 to 1 ug underwent reverse transcription with random hexamers. TCRdb re-derived calls from the immunoSEQ multiplex PCR reads in MiXCR, one entry per CDR3 protein. The sample has about 190,000 distinct CDR3 sequences, approximately 95% seen once. Sequencing used CD4+ T cells from PBMCs. Every receptor here comes from a human donor in good health.

J is TRBJ1-6 and V is TRBV7-2, with D possibly TRBD1 on 5 matching bases. The V and J ends lost 1 base and 4 bases respectively, with 14 bases between them. Germline-derived CDR1 and CDR2 are SGHTA and FQGNSA. The CDR3 is made up of 17 amino acids. CDR3 sequence reads: CASSLGRALRYNSPLHF. In DNA, the CDR3 is TGTGCCAGCAGCTTAGGCAGGGCGCTTAGGTATAATTCACCCCTCCACTTT.

This clonotype was seen a single time. V usage is TRBV29-1 and J usage is TRBJ2-4, with D maybe TRBD1 (5 bases). The CDR3 sequence is 12 residues long. Germline CDR1 and CDR2: SQVTM and ANQGSEA. The germline V and J ends were trimmed by 7 bases and 9 bases, with 16 bases remaining between them. The CDR3 DNA reads TGCAGCGGAGTACAGGTTTCGGGCATTCAGTACTTC. Amino acid sequence: CSGVQVSGIQYF.